The rows below give T cell receptor beta chains drawn from one sample of a study of fetal regulatory T cell absence and autoimmunity. Repertoires were generated with immunoSEQ multiplex PCR, while TCRdb's copy carries only in-frame clones and drops some. Of 95,000 to 100,000 clones in the sample, more than 70% were seen once. The sequenced sample consisted of pancreas tissue. The receptors stem from a male donor with IPEX syndrome. Both conserved end residues are part of each CDR3. The size of a clone is reported for some rows only, either as once, few or many, or as a class for expanded clones.

cdr3_aa | j_call | clone_size | v_call | cdr3_length
CASSLQGDGYTF | TRBJ1-2 | few | TRBV5-4 | 12
CASTWGQFYEQYF | TRBJ2-7 | NA | TRBV6-6 | 13
CASSPAHYEQYF | TRBJ2-7 | NA | TRBV7-9 | 12
CASSAQLGIDTQYF | TRBJ2-3 | NA | TRBV6-6 | 14
CASSFGQGNQPQHF | TRBJ1-5 | NA | TRBV23-1 | 14
CASSLGITLETQYF | TRBJ2-5 | NA | TRBV11-2 | 14
CASSGHSGGRCTYEQYF | TRBJ2-7 | NA | TRBV21-1 | 17
CASSRGEHTDTQYF | TRBJ2-3 | once | TRBV14 | 14
CASSPQAGGLFGKNIQYF | TRBJ2-4 | once | TRBV9 | 18
CASSQGHEQYF | TRBJ2-7 | few | TRBV4-3 | 11
CASRLEDRGSYTQYF | TRBJ2-3 | NA | TRBV19 | 15
CSVDGGRYEQYF | TRBJ2-7 | NA | TRBV29-1 | 12
CASSIVTNDRVTTQHF | TRBJ1-5 | NA | TRBV19 | 16
CASSKEGSNQPQHF | TRBJ1-5 | NA | TRBV21-1 | 14
CASSRTGELTEAFF | TRBJ1-1 | few | TRBV27 | 14
CASSWGVWAPKYNEQFF | TRBJ2-1 | NA | TRBV7-9 | 17
CASGTVKQSNGYTF | TRBJ1-2 | NA | TRBV9 | 14
CASTLGTSGRWVNEQFF | TRBJ2-1 | many | TRBV5-6 | 17
CASSPYQGETQYF | TRBJ2-5 | NA | TRBV7-2 | 13
CASSSWGTGAYGYTF | TRBJ1-2 | NA | TRBV5-4 | 15
CASSTGQDYSNQPQHF | TRBJ1-5 | NA | TRBV19 | 16
CASSPPLGTENEQFF | TRBJ2-1 | NA | TRBV18 | 15
CASSPRIPGRTSYTGELFF | TRBJ2-2 | NA | TRBV7-9 | 19
CASSYLDREYEQYF | TRBJ2-7 | few | TRBV5-6 | 14
CASSWGTSRSTDTQYF | TRBJ2-3 | NA | TRBV5-1 | 16
CASSTTGGQPQHF | TRBJ1-5 | few | TRBV4-3 | 13
CASSLGLAGVYEQYF | TRBJ2-7 | NA | TRBV11-1 | 15
CASSLSLTGGNGYTF | TRBJ1-2 | NA | TRBV7-8 | 15
CASSLLAGETQYF | TRBJ2-5 | few | TRBV5-4 | 13
CASSFGALGTEAFF | TRBJ1-1 | NA | TRBV7-2 | 14
CASRWNWAEAFF | TRBJ1-1 | few | TRBV6-1 | 12
CASSLDRVYNTEAFF | TRBJ1-1 | NA | TRBV5-4 | 15
CASSIGRAGELFF | TRBJ2-2 | once | TRBV19 | 13
CASRTGGEKLFF | TRBJ1-4 | NA | TRBV2 | 12
CASSLRGALGNTIYF | TRBJ1-3 | NA | TRBV27 | 15
CASSVTSSGANVLTF | TRBJ2-6 | NA | TRBV9 | 15
CASSETGSYEQYF | TRBJ2-7 | NA | TRBV2 | 13
CASSNSGQSRSYTF | TRBJ1-2 | NA | TRBV6-5 | 14
CAIPRPGPGDYGYTF | TRBJ1-2 | NA | TRBV10-3 | 15
CASSTDRPPYEQYF | TRBJ2-7 | NA | TRBV5-6 | 14
CAISERTSGTREQYF | TRBJ2-7 | NA | TRBV10-3 | 15
CASSVSTGPYNEQFF | TRBJ2-1 | NA | TRBV6-5 | 15
CASSLRAPQTSGRADNEQFF | TRBJ2-1 | NA | TRBV4-1 | 20
CASSYGGGAFF | TRBJ1-1 | NA | TRBV6-1 | 11
CASIDSGSTDTQYF | TRBJ2-3 | NA | TRBV6-5 | 14
CASSSAAGGLRTEAFF | TRBJ1-1 | NA | TRBV5-1 | 16
CASSQDQGQPQHF | TRBJ1-5 | NA | TRBV4-1 | 13
CASSLTGIDEQYF | TRBJ2-7 | NA | TRBV13 | 13
CASSLAGAYEQYF | TRBJ2-7 | NA | TRBV27 | 13
CASSPMSSYEQYF | TRBJ2-7 | NA | TRBV7-9 | 13
CASLPSGPYEQYF | TRBJ2-7 | NA | TRBV2 | 13
CASSWDRGNTGELFF | TRBJ2-2 | NA | TRBV5-1 | 15
CASSQGYTF | TRBJ1-2 | NA | TRBV3-2 | 9
CASSLTGSGNTIYF | TRBJ1-3 | NA | TRBV6-5 | 14
CASSADRETTEAFF | TRBJ1-1 | NA | TRBV27 | 14